The 11 T cell receptor beta chains below all came from one sample that was sequenced in a study of blood T cells in healthy people across ages. For the second PCR, which ran for 7 to 11 cycles, a sample-barcoded 5' primer and a J-beta primer mix were used. TCRdb reanalysed the 5' RACE reads using MiXCR and keeps one entry per CDR3 protein. The sample has roughly 1,500,000 distinct CDR3 sequences, roughly 32% seen once. The sequencing sample was made of blood. These receptors all stem from a woman between 25 and 40 years old in good health.

A few counts support this clonotype. V is TRBV12-3 or TRBV12-4 and J is TRBJ2-7, with unresolved D. The CDR3 covers 13 residues. Trimming removed 4 bases at V and 2 bases at J, with 9 bases between. The CDR3 sequence is CASSSSVTYEQYF. The DNA of the CDR3 is TGTGCCAGCAGTTCGTCCGTGACCTACGAGCAGTACTTC.

The rearrangement uses TRBV6-5 and TRBJ2-1, with D possibly being TRBD1 or TRBD2 (5 bases each). The CDR3 covers 14 residues. V was pared by 4 bases and J by 6 bases, with 13 bases between. Germline loops: CDR1 MNHEY, CDR2 SVGAGI. Here the CDR3 reads CASSSIGTVNEQFF. The CDR3, as DNA: TGTGCCAGCAGTTCCATCGGGACGGTCAATGAGCAGTTCTTC.

This clonotype was counted a few times. The chain recombines TRBV7-2 with TRBJ2-1; a weak D match, TRBD2 (5 bases). V was trimmed by 1 base and J by 10 bases, leaving 8 bases between them. Per the germline V gene, CDR1 is SGHTA and CDR2 is FQGNSA. The CDR3 covers 12 residues. The CDR3, as DNA: TGTGCCAGCAGCTTAGACGGGATGGAGCAGTTCTTC. Translation gives CASSLDGMEQFF.

Remarks on this clonotype: At one end the junction does not follow the germline gene, possibly because of a read error. V usage is TRBV20-1 and J usage is TRBJ2-3, with D possibly matching TRBD2 (5 bases). Looked up from germline, CDR1 is DFQATT and CDR2 is SNEGSKA (reference sequence). This CDR3 is 12 amino acids long. DNA of the CDR3: TGCAGGGCGGGTACTAGAACAGATACGCGGTATTTT. As protein: CRAGTRTDTRYF.

A remark on this clonotype: An end of the junction does not agree with germline; a read error may underlie this. The J gene is TRBJ1-4, the V gene TRBV30; tentative D call: TRBD1 (6 bases). Germline V gene sequence: CDR1 GTSNPN, CDR2 SVGIG (reference sequence). The CDR3 covers 13 residues. CDR3: CAWGRGDNEELFF. CDR3 coding DNA: TGTGCCTGGGGGAGGGGGGATAATGAAGAACTGTTTTTT.

This clonotype was seen at least ten times. At one end the junction does not follow the germline gene, possibly because of a read error. The chain has TRBV5-1 and TRBJ2-1; possibly TRBD1 for D (6 bases). Germline V gene lookup returns CDR1 SGHRS and CDR2 YFSETQ. This CDR3 spans 15 amino acids. CDR3 sequence reads: CASSLDRSSYNEQFF. The CDR3 nucleotides are TGTGCCAGCAGCTTGGACAGAAGCTCCTACAATGAGCAGTTCTTC.

The J gene is TRBJ2-3, the V gene TRBV5-1; 8 nucleotides agree with TRBD2. The CDR3 is made up of 18 amino acids. V was pared by 3 bases and J by 0 bases, with 12 bases of the junction left unmatched. Germline CDR1 SGHRS, CDR2 YFSETQ. The CDR3 region has the DNA TGCGCCAGCAGCTCGGGCACAGCGGGAGTCTCCAGCACAGATACGCAGTATTTT. Translated: CASSSGTAGVSSTDTQYF.

V gene TRBV6-1 combines with J gene TRBJ2-7, with D unclear. Per the germline V gene, CDR1 is MNHNS and CDR2 is SASEGT. The CDR3 is made up of 14 amino acids. The ends were cut back, 11 bases at V and 1 base at J, with 18 bases in the middle. The CDR3 nucleotides read TGTGCCTGCCCGGGTGGGGTGAATTCCTACGAGCAGTACTTC. The encoded protein is CACPGGVNSYEQYF.

This clonotype occurred a few times. This CDR3 reads CASSQETGPPGGYYNEQFF. In nucleotides, the CDR3 is TGTGCCAGCAGCCAAGAGACAGGACCACCGGGCGGATACTACAATGAGCAGTTCTTC. The genes are TRBV3-1 and TRBJ2-1; D is perhaps TRBD1 (6 bases). Germline values: CDR1 LGHDT, CDR2 YNNKEL (reference sequence). V lost 0 bases to trimming and J lost 3 bases, with 21 bases between them. This CDR3 contains 19 residues.

V and J are TRBV12-3 or TRBV12-4 and TRBJ1-1; D is perhaps TRBD1 (6 bases). V lost 5 bases to trimming and J lost 10 bases, with 11 bases between them. CDR3 length: 11 residues. The CDR3 DNA sequence: TGTGCCAGCAGTCATACAGGGATAGCTTTCTTT. The encoded protein is CASSHTGIAFF.

This clonotype was seen more than once but under ten times. J is TRBJ2-1 and V is TRBV6-5; 11 nucleotides agree with TRBD2. Germline assignment: CDR1 MNHEY and CDR2 SVGAGI. This CDR3 region has 15 residues. V shed 5 bases and J 10 bases; nucleotides not matched to a gene: 10. Here the CDR3 DNA reads TGTGCCAGCAGTATTAGTAGCGGGGGGGCTGGGGAGCAGTTCTTC. Translated: CASSISSGGAGEQFF.